The 7 T cell receptor beta chains reported below all come from one sample, sequenced in a study of blood T cell repertoires in COVID-19. Some clones are missing from TCRdb's copy, which holds only in-frame ones; the method was immunoSEQ multiplex PCR. The sample has around 150,000 clones; over 80% are singletons. The sample taken for sequencing was peripheral blood. These receptors came from a woman between 45 and 60 years old with acute or convalescent COVID-19.

This chain links TRBV20-1 with TRBJ2-3; 7 bases match TRBD2. CDR3 length: 14 residues. Trimming at V came to 3 bases and at J to 2 bases, leaving 5 bases not matched to a gene. The germline gives CDR1 DFQATT, CDR2 SNEGSKA (reference sequence). The CDR3 protein is CSASGGGFTDTQYF. CDR3 DNA sequence: TGCAGTGCTAGTGGGGGAGGGTTCACAGATACGCAGTATTTT.

The genes are TRBV12-3 or TRBV12-4 and TRBJ2-1; D remains ambiguous. The CDR3 runs 12 residues. V lost 6 bases to trimming and J lost 7 bases, with 10 bases between them. Written as DNA, the CDR3 is TGTGCCAGCAGCTCTCCGGAGAATGAGCAGTTCTTC. Its translation is CASSSPENEQFF.

V usage is TRBV5-8 and J usage is TRBJ1-3, with a tentative D call TRBD1 (5 bases). CDR1 is SGHTS, CDR2 YDEGEE, per germline. Trimming left V 4 bases short and J 7 bases short, with 15 bases between. This CDR3 region has 14 residues. CDR3 coding DNA: TGTGCCAGCAGCCCGGGGGTACCTTTGAACACCATATATTTT. This gives the protein CASSPGVPLNTIYF.

The chain joins TRBV5-1 to TRBJ2-1, with 9 bases fitting TRBD2. Germline trimming cut 3 bases from V and 10 bases from J; bases unmatched to any gene: 11. This CDR3 is 15 amino acids long. Germline V gives CDR1 SGHRS, CDR2 YFSETQ. The CDR3 sequence is CASSSSRGGAGEQFF. DNA for the CDR3: TGCGCCAGCAGCTCCTCTCGCGGGGGGGCAGGGGAGCAGTTCTTC. Full variable domain (rest looked up from reference TRBV5-1 and TRBJ2-1): KAGVTQTPRYLIKTRGQQVTLSCSPISGHRSVSWYQQTPGQGLQFLFEYFSETQRNKGNFPGRFSGRQFSNSRSEMNVSTLELGDSALYLCASSSSRGGAGEQFFGPGTRLTVL.

V and J are TRBV6-5 and TRBJ1-2; D unclear. Trimming removed 2 bases at V and 4 bases at J, with 14 bases between. The CDR3 extends over 15 amino acids. Germline V gives CDR1 MNHEY, CDR2 SVGAGI. The CDR3 region is CASSYLTGSGYGYTF. In DNA form, the CDR3 reads TGTGCCAGCAGTTACCTCACGGGGTCGGGCTATGGCTACACCTTC.

The V call is TRBV16, the J call TRBJ1-2; possibly TRBD1 for D (5 bases). Germline V lookup: CDR1 KGHSY, CDR2 FQNENV. V was pared by 2 bases and J by 2 bases, with 21 bases between. The CDR3 extends over 18 amino acids. The CDR3 sequence is CASSQGSVLGTKNYGYTF. The CDR3 nucleotides read TGTGCCAGCAGCCAAGGATCTGTATTAGGGACTAAGAACTATGGCTACACCTTC.

The J gene is TRBJ1-2, the V gene TRBV30, with 8 positions matching TRBD1. V shed 3 bases, J shed 12 bases, and the junction held 6 bases outside the gene matches. This CDR3 is built from 11 residues. The germline CDR1 and CDR2 sequences are GTSNPN and SVGIG (reference sequence). This CDR3 reads CAWSRQGRDTF. The CDR3, as DNA: TGTGCCTGGAGCCGACAGGGGCGCGACACCTTC.